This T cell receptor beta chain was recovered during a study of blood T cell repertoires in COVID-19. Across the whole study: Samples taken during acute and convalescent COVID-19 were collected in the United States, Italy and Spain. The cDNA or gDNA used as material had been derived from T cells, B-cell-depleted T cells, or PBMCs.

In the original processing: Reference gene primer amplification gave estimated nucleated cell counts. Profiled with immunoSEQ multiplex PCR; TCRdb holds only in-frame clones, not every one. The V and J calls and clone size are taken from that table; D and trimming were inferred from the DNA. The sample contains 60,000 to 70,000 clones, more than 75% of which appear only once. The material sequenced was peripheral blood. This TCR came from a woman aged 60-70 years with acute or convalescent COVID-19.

The CDR3 is CASSAPRQGTNEKLFF. As DNA, the CDR3 is TGTGCCAGCAGCGCCCCTAGACAGGGAACTAATGAAAAACTGTTTTTT. This chain joins TRBV9 and TRBJ1-4; 7 bases are shared with TRBD1. Germline-derived CDR1 and CDR2 are SGDLS and YYNGEE. The CDR3 loop spans 16 amino acids. V lost 3 bases to trimming and J lost 1 base; unmatched junction nucleotides: 6.